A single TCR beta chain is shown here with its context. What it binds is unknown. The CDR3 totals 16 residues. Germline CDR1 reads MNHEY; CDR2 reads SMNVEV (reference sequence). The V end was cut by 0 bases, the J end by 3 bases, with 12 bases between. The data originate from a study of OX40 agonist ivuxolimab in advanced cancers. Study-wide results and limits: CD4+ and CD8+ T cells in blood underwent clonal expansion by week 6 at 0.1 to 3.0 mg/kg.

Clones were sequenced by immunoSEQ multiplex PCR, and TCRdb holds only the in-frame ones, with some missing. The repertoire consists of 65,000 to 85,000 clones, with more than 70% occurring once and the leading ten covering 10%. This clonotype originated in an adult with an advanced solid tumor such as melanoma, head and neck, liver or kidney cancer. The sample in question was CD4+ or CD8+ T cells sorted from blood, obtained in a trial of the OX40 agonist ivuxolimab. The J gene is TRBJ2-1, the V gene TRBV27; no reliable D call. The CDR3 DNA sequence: TGTGCCAGCAGTTTATCTCTATACTCCGTCTACAATGAGCAGTTCTTC. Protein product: CASSLSLYSVYNEQFF.